The clone carrying this T cell receptor (beta chain) occurred many times. Its specificity is not known. These data come from a study of T cells after posttransplantation cyclophosphamide. V was trimmed by 8 bases and J by 4 bases, leaving 16 bases between them. This CDR3 contains 14 residues. Germline CDR1 reads SGHTA; CDR2 reads FQGNSA. Study-level results: Tissue-infiltrating T cells from skin or gut overlapped little with blood T cells. Recipient CMV seropositivity and CMV reactivation strongly tracked TRB clonality. Later post-transplant blood repertoires were often dominated by donor CD8+ memory clones.

Using immunoSEQ multiplex PCR, the repertoire was profiled, and TCRdb retains in-frame clones only, with some absent. The repertoire yields tens of thousands of clones, none seen only once; the top ten contain 2.5% to 3%. The rearrangement joins TRBV7-2 to TRBJ2-3; D possibly corresponds to TRBD2 (6 bases). The TCR sequence derives from a woman in her sixties or seventies in good health, CMV-negative, and a related stem cell transplant donor. Material for sequencing was PBMCs. The DNA of the CDR3 is TGTGCCAGCTGGTATAGCGGAGGGGCAGATACGCAGTATTTT. Its protein is CASWYSGGADTQYF.